What follows is one T cell receptor beta chain and its context. The antigen is not known. V trimming: 5 bases; J trimming: 1 base; junction bases outside the gene matches: 2. Germline V CDR1 and CDR2: SGHTA, FQGNSA. This CDR3 is built from 14 residues. The data stem from a study of cytomegalovirus exposure and HLA in healthy donors. Study results and limitations: Most TCR sequences were rare, but some public TCRs occurred in many donors.

Assay: immunoSEQ multiplex PCR; the TCRdb copy retains only in-frame clones and omits some. The repertoire includes about 88,000 clones, approximately 81% of them detected once, and around 10% sits in the top ten. V gene TRBV7-2 combines with J gene TRBJ1-5, with 7 positions matching TRBD1. The sequence came from a young woman in good health and CMV-seropositive. The sequenced material came from PBMCs. CDR3 DNA: TGTGCCAGCAGCGCGGGACAGAGCAATCAGCCCCAGCATTTT. It yields the protein CASSAGQSNQPQHF.